These 17 T cell receptor beta chains originate from one sample sequenced in a study of cytomegalovirus exposure and HLA in healthy donors. PCR involved 60 Vbeta and 13 Jbeta primers. Measured with immunoSEQ multiplex PCR; TCRdb has only the in-frame clones, and not every one. The sample records about 65,000 clones, over 75% being singletons. The sequenced material came from PBMCs. The receptors were gathered from a young woman in good health and CMV-seronegative.

The chain uses TRBV10-3 and TRBJ2-3; TRBD2 matches at 10 bases. The CDR3 extends over 14 amino acids. Germline CDR1 reads ENHRY; CDR2 reads SYGVKD. Trimming took 3 bases from V and 4 from J; bases not matched to a gene: 1. This CDR3 is CAISDGLAADTQYF. The CDR3 DNA sequence: TGTGCCATCAGTGACGGACTAGCGGCAGATACGCAGTATTTT.

The chain employs TRBV7-8 and TRBJ1-2; TRBD1 matches at 9 bases. The CDR3 length is 13 residues. V shed 3 bases, J shed 6 bases, and the junction held 2 bases outside the gene matches. Per germline, CDR1 SGHVS and CDR2 FQNEAQ. The CDR3 loop is CASSLDRGHGYTF. DNA of the CDR3: TGTGCCAGCAGCTTGGACAGGGGTCATGGCTACACCTTC.

The chain carries TRBV6-1 and TRBJ1-4, with TRBD1 matching over 9 bases. Germline trimming cut 6 bases from V and 8 bases from J; bases unmatched to any gene: 7. Germline values: CDR1 MNHNS, CDR2 SASEGT. The CDR3 has 14 residues. CDR3 in amino acids: CASSQQGAREKLFF. In nucleotides, the CDR3 is TGTGCCAGCAGCCAACAGGGGGCCAGGGAAAAACTGTTTTTT.

This clone was seen a few times. V is TRBV6-5 and J is TRBJ2-3; 12 bases fit TRBD2. The V and J ends lost 4 bases and 4 bases, in that order; junction bases with no gene match: 3. CDR1 is MNHEY and CDR2 is SVGAGI in the germline V gene. CDR3 length equals 15 residues. DNA of the CDR3: TGTGCCAGCAGTTCGGCTAGCGGGGGGGCAGATACGCAGTATTTT. Translation: CASSSASGGADTQYF.

This clone appeared a single time. This chain links TRBV30 with TRBJ1-2; TRBD1 is a possible D gene (6 bases). With 5 bases removed from V and 10 bases from J, the gap between germline ends came to 14 bases. This CDR3 spans 11 amino acids. Germline-derived CDR1 and CDR2 are GTSNPN and SVGIG (reference sequence). The CDR3 region has the DNA TGTGCCTGGGGGACACGACGACTCTACACCTTC. This codes for CAWGTRRLYTF.

The rearrangement joins TRBV10-1 to TRBJ1-1; D not resolved. V shed 3 bases and J shed 1 base, with 6 bases lying between them. The length of the CDR3 is 13 residues. Germline CDR1 is WNHNN and CDR2 is SYGVQD (reference sequence). The CDR3 sequence: CASSDRTNTEAFF. The CDR3 DNA reads TGCGCCAGCAGTGACAGAACGAACACTGAAGCTTTCTTT.

This clone appeared a single time. The V gene is TRBV5-1, the J gene TRBJ1-1, with D perhaps matching TRBD1 (5 bases). CDR3 length equals 15 residues. In germline, CDR1 is SGHRS, CDR2 YFSETQ. V was trimmed by 7 bases and J by 4 bases, leaving 20 bases between them. The CDR3 DNA follows: TGCGCCAGCGAGGCCGCCTCTTGGGGGGGCACTGAAGCTTTCTTT. Protein product: CASEAASWGGTEAFF.

The gene calls are TRBV19 and TRBJ1-2; possibly TRBD1 for D (5 bases). Germline V gene data show CDR1 as LNHDA and CDR2 as SQIVND (reference sequence). The CDR3 covers 13 residues. The V gene lost 5 bases and the J gene lost 4 bases, with 11 bases spanning the gap. CDR3 residues: CASSSQGLYGYTF. In nucleotides, the CDR3 is TGTGCCAGTAGTTCCCAGGGTCTCTATGGCTACACCTTC.

A word on this clone: Other DNA sequences in this sample translate to the same CDR3. The gene calls are TRBV30 and TRBJ2-1; possibly TRBD1 for D (6 bases). Trimming removed 0 bases at V and 7 bases at J, with 7 bases between. Germline values: CDR1 GTSNPN, CDR2 SVGIG (reference sequence). The CDR3 consists of 12 residues. CDR3 amino acids: CAWSVQGNEQFF. The CDR3 coding sequence is TGTGCCTGGAGTGTCCAGGGGAATGAGCAGTTCTTC.

The chain uses TRBV10-1 and TRBJ2-5; D is possibly TRBD1 (6 bases). CDR1 is WNHNN and CDR2 is SYGVQD in the germline V gene (reference sequence). The CDR3 contains 14 residues. Trimming stripped 3 bases from V and 3 bases from J, with 11 bases between. CDR3 sequence: CASSDGSGEETQYF. The DNA of the CDR3 is TGCGCCAGCAGTGATGGGTCAGGGGAAGAGACCCAGTACTTC.

The CDR3 DNA reads as TGTGCCAGCAGTTTCCGCTCACTCAATGAGCAGTTCTTC. Translating gives CASSFRSLNEQFF. The V and J genes are TRBV27 and TRBJ2-1, with no clear D. CDR1 is MNHEY, CDR2 SMNVEV, per germline (reference sequence). This CDR3 region has 13 residues. Trimming pared 3 bases from V and 6 bases from J, leaving 9 bases between.

The table lists this clone with a count of one. The chain carries TRBV11-2 and TRBJ2-3; TRBD2 is a possible D gene (6 bases). CDR1 is SGHAT, CDR2 FQNNGV, per germline. With 5 bases removed from V and 6 bases from J, the gap between germline ends came to 15 bases. The CDR3 loop spans 14 amino acids. In DNA, the CDR3 is TGTGCCAGCAGCCAGGACTACTCGATCGATACGCAGTATTTT. It is translated as CASSQDYSIDTQYF. Variable domain in full (rest from reference TRBV11-2 and TRBJ2-3): EAGVAQSPRYKIIEKRQSVAFWCNPISGHATLYWYQQILGQGPKLLIQFQNNGVVDDSQLPKDRFSAERLKGVDSTLKIQPAKLEDSAVYLCASSQDYSIDTQYFGPGTRLTVL.

This chain joins TRBV29-1 and TRBJ2-1; D may be TRBD1 (6 bases). This CDR3 spans 14 amino acids. Deletions cut 4 bases from V and 4 bases from J, with 14 bases between. CDR1 SQVTM and CDR2 ANQGSEA come from the germline V gene. DNA of the CDR3: TGCAGCGTTGGGGGGCTAGGGGGTTACAATGAGCAGTTCTTC. Translation gives CSVGGLGGYNEQFF.

The V gene is TRBV4-1, the J gene TRBJ1-1; 8 positions agree with TRBD1. Germline CDR1 MGHRA, CDR2 YSYEKL. CDR3 length: 14 residues. After removal of 4 bases from V and 5 bases from J, the junction contained 6 bases not matched to a gene. CDR3 loop: CASSLGQGGTEAFF. The CDR3 DNA follows: TGCGCCAGCAGCCTCGGACAGGGTGGGACTGAAGCTTTCTTT.

CDR3 residues: CASSQSSTASASTDTQYF. DNA of the CDR3: TGCGCCAGCAGCCAATCTTCCACAGCTAGCGCTAGCACAGATACGCAGTATTTT. V gene TRBV4-1 combines with J gene TRBJ2-3, with D perhaps TRBD2 (6 bases). The CDR3 totals 18 residues. Trimming took off 2 bases at V and 0 bases at J, with 18 bases between the two ends. Germline V gives CDR1 MGHRA, CDR2 YSYEKL.

The gene calls are TRBV7-9 and TRBJ2-7; 9 bases line up with TRBD2. There are 16 residues in the CDR3. Germline CDR1 and CDR2: SEHNR and FQNEAQ (reference sequence). V lost 3 bases to trimming and J lost 0 bases; unmatched junction nucleotides: 6. The CDR3 sequence is CASSFYGTSFSYEQYF. CDR3 bases: TGTGCCAGCAGCTTTTACGGGACTAGCTTCTCCTACGAGCAGTACTTC. Supplemented by reference TRBV7-9 and TRBJ2-7, the full variable domain reads DTGVSQNPRHKITKRGQNVTFRCDPISEHNRLYWYRQTLGQGPEFLTYFQNEAQLEKSRLLSDRFSAERPKGSFSTLEIQRTEQGDSAMYLCASSFYGTSFSYEQYFGPGTRLTVT.

As regards this clone: One junction end disagrees with the germline gene, perhaps due to a read error. This chain uses TRBV7-2 with TRBJ1-2; perhaps TRBD1 as D (5 bases). CDR3 length: 13 residues. CDR1 and CDR2 (germline): SGHTA, FQGNSA. This CDR3 reads CANSPDNNYGYTF. CDR3 in DNA: TGTGCCAACAGCCCGGACAACAACTATGGCTACACCTTC.